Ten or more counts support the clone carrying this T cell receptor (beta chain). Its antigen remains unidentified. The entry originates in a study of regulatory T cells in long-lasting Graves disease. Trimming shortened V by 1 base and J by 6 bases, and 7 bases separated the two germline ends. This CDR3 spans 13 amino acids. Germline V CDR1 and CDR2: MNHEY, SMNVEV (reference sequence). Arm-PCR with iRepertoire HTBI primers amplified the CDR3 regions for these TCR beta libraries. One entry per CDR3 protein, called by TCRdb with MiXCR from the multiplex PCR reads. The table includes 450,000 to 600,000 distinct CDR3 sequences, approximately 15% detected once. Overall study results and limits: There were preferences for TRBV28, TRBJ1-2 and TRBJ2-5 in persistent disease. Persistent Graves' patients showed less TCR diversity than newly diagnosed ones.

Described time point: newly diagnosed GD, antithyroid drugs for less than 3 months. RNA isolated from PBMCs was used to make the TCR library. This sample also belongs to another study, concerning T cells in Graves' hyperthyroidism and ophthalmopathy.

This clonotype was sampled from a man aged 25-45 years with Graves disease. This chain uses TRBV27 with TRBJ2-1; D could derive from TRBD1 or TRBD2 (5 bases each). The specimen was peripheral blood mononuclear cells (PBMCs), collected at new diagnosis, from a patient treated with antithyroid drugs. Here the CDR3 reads CASSLLGTNEQFF. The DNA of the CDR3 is TGTGCCAGCAGTTTATTAGGGACCAATGAGCAGTTCTTC.